This T cell receptor (beta chain) was documented in a study of metastatic and nonmetastatic thyroid tumors. The wider study: It was across blood and tumor or nodule tissue from malignant and benign thyroid patients that repertoires were compared. Notes on the study in general: In both blood and tumor samples, TCR beta diversity was reported significantly higher for malignant than benign nodules.

The length of the CDR3 is 15 residues. With 3 bases removed from V and 8 bases from J, the gap between germline ends came to 17 bases. The germline CDR1 and CDR2 sequences are ENHRY and SYGVKD. Before thyroid surgery, none of the patients had received any treatment. Authors' analysis steps: CDR3 differences across clinicopathological groups were used to build a distant-metastasis classifier for papillary thyroid cancer. TCRdb reanalyzed the PCR reads via MiXCR. The V and J calls follow TCRdb's processing rather than the paper's. The sample consists of about 92,000 clones, more than 13% of them appearing once. This clone was observed at least ten times. The antigen is not known.

The sequencing input was blood. The receptor comes from a female donor with papillary thyroid cancer or a benign thyroid nodule (not recorded which). Some clones in this sample may be carry-over from other donors' samples. V gene TRBV10-3 combines with J gene TRBJ1-3; no firm D call. CDR3 nucleotides: TGTGCCATCAGTGAAACTACAGACCCCCCCTACACCATATATTTT. As protein: CAISETTDPPYTIYF.